The 26 T cell receptor beta chains in this list originate from one sample, sequenced in a study of early T cells in non-severe SARS-CoV-2 infection. One entry per CDR3 protein, called by TCRdb with MiXCR from the 5' RACE reads. The top ten hold approximately 2.5% of the sample, which has about 49,000 distinct CDR3 sequences, 9% to 15% seen once. The sample was whole blood, taken at baseline. These receptors all stem from an adult who was a healthcare worker with PCR-confirmed SARS-CoV-2 infection or an uninfected control (not recorded which).

This clonotype came up a few times. The chain employs TRBV11-2 and TRBJ2-3; possible D gene TRBD2, 5 bases. Germline values: CDR1 SGHAT, CDR2 FQNNGV. Trimming left V 1 base short and J 4 bases short, with 18 bases between. The CDR3 covers 17 residues. DNA of the CDR3: TGTGCCAGCAGCTTAGTTTCCGGGAACTACCGGGCAGATACGCAGTATTTT. Translation gives CASSLVSGNYRADTQYF.

V usage is TRBV10-1 and J usage is TRBJ2-7, with D perhaps matching TRBD1 or TRBD2 (5 bases each). The CDR3 runs to 17 residues. Germline CDR1 and CDR2: WNHNN and SYGVQD (reference sequence). V dropped 2 bases and J dropped 5 bases, with 22 bases sitting between them. CDR3 DNA: TGCGCCAGCAGTGAGCCCCGTGAGGGGCCCGCTACGGACGAGCAGTACTTC. Protein: CASSEPREGPATDEQYF.

This clonotype was picked up a small number of times. As DNA, the CDR3 is TGTGCCAGCAGCCCCCAGACTAGCGGGAGCGCAGATACGCAGTATTTT. As protein: CASSPQTSGSADTQYF. The V gene is TRBV4-2, the J gene TRBJ2-3; 12 nucleotides align to TRBD2. Per germline, CDR1 LGHNA and CDR2 YNFKEQ. This CDR3 is 16 amino acids long. After removal of 4 bases from V and 4 bases from J, the junction contained 6 bases not matched to a gene.

There are many counts of this clonotype. The chain joins TRBV27 to TRBJ2-3; possible D gene TRBD2, 6 bases. V lost 5 bases and J 2 bases, leaving 20 bases between the germline ends. Germline V CDR1 and CDR2: MNHEY, SMNVEV (reference sequence). CDR3 length: 17 residues. In nucleotides, the CDR3 is TGTGCCAGCAGTCCTACGGGAGCGGTCTATGACACAGATACGCAGTATTTT. Protein sequence: CASSPTGAVYDTDTQYF.

In its sample, this clonotype was seen many times. The chain employs TRBV15 and TRBJ2-1; 13 bases map to TRBD2. The CDR3 is made up of 17 amino acids. In germline, CDR1 is LNHNV, CDR2 YYDKDF (reference sequence). Losses at the gene ends were 0 bases for V and 7 bases for J; bases not matched to a gene: 6. The CDR3 sequence: CATSRDVGTSGNNEQFF. The DNA of the CDR3 is TGTGCCACCAGCAGAGACGTGGGGACTAGCGGGAATAATGAGCAGTTCTTC. Together with reference TRBV15 and TRBJ2-1, the CDR3 gives the full variable domain: DAMVIQNPRYQVTQFGKPVTLSCSQTLNHNVMYWYQQKSSQAPKLLFHYYDKDFNNEADTPDNFQSRRPNTSFCFLDIRSPGLGDTAMYLCATSRDVGTSGNNEQFFGPGTRLTVL.

In its sample, this clonotype was seen many times. The genes are TRBV7-9 and TRBJ1-2; D unresolved. Per the germline V gene, CDR1 is SEHNR and CDR2 is FQNEAQ (reference sequence). Deletions cut 5 bases from V and 4 bases from J, with 14 bases between. CDR3 size: 14 residues. CDR3 coding DNA: TGTGCCAGCAGCGTACAAGCTCTCTCCTATGGCTACACCTTC. This encodes CASSVQALSYGYTF.

There are many counts of this clonotype. The rearrangement joins TRBV7-2 to TRBJ1-3; D gene uncertain. Germline V gives CDR1 SGHTA, CDR2 FQGNSA. The V end lost 3 bases, the J end lost 4 bases, and 4 bases lay between the germline ends. The CDR3 totals 12 residues. CDR3 sequence: CASSLTGNTIYF. In nucleotides, the CDR3 is TGTGCCAGCAGCTTGACAGGAAACACCATATATTTT.

This clonotype has only a few counts. The CDR3 coding sequence is TGTGCCAGCACCCTAACTAGCGGGAGCCTGGATGAGCAGTTCTTC. This sequence encodes CASTLTSGSLDEQFF. The chain has TRBV12-3 or TRBV12-4 and TRBJ2-1; 11 bases match TRBD2. This CDR3 has 15 residues. Trimming cost V 7 bases and J 8 bases; bases outside gene matches: 10.

This clonotype was detected only a few times. The V and J genes are TRBV7-7 and TRBJ2-2; TRBD2 matches at 10 bases. The CDR3 covers 18 residues. CDR1 is SSHAT, CDR2 FNYEAQ, per germline (reference sequence). Trimming at V came to 5 bases and at J to 0 bases, leaving 9 bases not matched to a gene. CDR3 residues: CASSTKIAGGPNTGELFF. CDR3 nucleotide sequence: TGTGCCAGCAGCACAAAAATAGCGGGAGGTCCGAACACCGGGGAGCTGTTTTTT.

The sample holds a few counts of this clonotype. The chain couples TRBV4-3 to TRBJ1-1; tentative D call: TRBD1 (6 bases). The CDR3 runs to 15 residues. The V end lost 2 bases, the J end lost 0 bases, and 10 bases lay between the germline ends. Per germline, CDR1 LGHNA and CDR2 YSLEER. CDR3 DNA sequence: TGCGCCAGCAGCCAACCTGGGGACATGAACACTGAAGCTTTCTTT. Its translation: CASSQPGDMNTEAFF.

The sample holds a few counts of this clonotype. The V and J genes are TRBV4-2 and TRBJ2-3; the D gene could be TRBD1 or TRBD2 (5 bases each). Trimming removed 4 bases at V and 0 bases at J, with 17 bases between. This CDR3 is 17 amino acids long. The germline gives CDR1 LGHNA, CDR2 YNFKEQ. The CDR3 reads CASSPLGGRTSTDTQYF. The CDR3 nucleotides read TGTGCCAGCAGCCCTCTCGGAGGAAGGACAAGCACAGATACGCAGTATTTT.

This clonotype was found a few times. This chain links TRBV7-2 with TRBJ1-2, with a weak D call TRBD1 (5 bases). Germline values: CDR1 SGHTA, CDR2 FQGNSA. The germline V and J ends were trimmed by 1 base and 4 bases, with 10 bases remaining between them. The CDR3 sequence is 14 residues long. CDR3 in amino acids: CASSLGQNRYGYTF. The CDR3 DNA is TGTGCCAGCAGCTTAGGACAGAATCGCTATGGCTACACCTTC.

The J gene is TRBJ2-2, the V gene TRBV5-4; D is unresolved. Trimming stripped 0 bases from V and 6 bases from J, with 6 bases between. This CDR3 region has 13 residues. Germline V gives CDR1 SGHNT, CDR2 YYREEE (reference sequence). In DNA, the CDR3 is TGTGCCAGCAGCTTGGCCGTTTCCGGGGAGCTGTTTTTT. Its protein product is CASSLAVSGELFF.

The gene calls are TRBV3-1 and TRBJ2-1; D ambiguous. This CDR3 is 18 amino acids long. Germline CDR1 and CDR2: LGHDT and YNNKEL (reference sequence). Trimming pared 0 bases from V and 6 bases from J, leaving 21 bases between. The DNA of the CDR3 is TGTGCCAGCAGCCAAGATCAACGTTTCGTGGGCTACCGCAATGAGCAGTTCTTC. It translates to CASSQDQRFVGYRNEQFF.

This clonotype occurred a few times. This chain links TRBV7-6 with TRBJ1-1; D gene uncertain. The CDR3 is made up of 14 amino acids. The V and J ends lost 1 base and 1 base respectively, with 7 bases between them. Germline V CDR1 and CDR2: SGHVS, FNYEAQ. CDR3 amino acids: CASSLGSSNTEAFF. The CDR3 nucleotides are TGTGCCAGCAGCTTAGGGTCCTCGAACACTGAAGCTTTCTTT.

This clonotype has ten or more counts. The rearrangement joins TRBV20-1 to TRBJ1-2; TRBD1 is a possible D gene (6 bases). Trimming pared 0 bases from V and 0 bases from J, leaving 14 bases between. The CDR3 runs 16 residues. The germline CDR1 and CDR2 sequences are DFQATT and SNEGSKA (reference sequence). The DNA of the CDR3 is TGCAGTGCTAGAGAAGATGTGGACAGACCTAACTATGGCTACACCTTC. Its translation: CSAREDVDRPNYGYTF.

This chain connects TRBV6-6 to TRBJ2-1; D call uncertain. The CDR3 sequence is 14 residues long. Germline CDR1 MNHNY, CDR2 SVGAGI (reference sequence). V was clipped by 0 bases and J by 8 bases, with 11 bases between them. CDR3 protein: CASSYSLGGDEQFF. CDR3 DNA: TGTGCCAGCAGTTACTCACTGGGTGGGGATGAGCAGTTCTTC.

The chain couples TRBV6-2 or TRBV6-3 to TRBJ2-2; D ambiguous. From germline, CDR1 is MNHEY and CDR2 SVGEGT. Trimming left V 6 bases short and J 8 bases short, with 7 bases between. The CDR3 has 11 residues. The CDR3 region has the DNA TGTGCCAGCAGCCGATGGGGGGAGCTGTTTTTT. Translating gives CASSRWGELFF.

In its sample, this clonotype was seen many times. This chain links TRBV7-2 with TRBJ2-3; D is undetermined. The CDR3 runs to 14 residues. Trimming stripped 5 bases from V and 6 bases from J, with 15 bases between. Per the germline V gene, CDR1 is SGHTA and CDR2 is FQGNSA. CDR3 sequence: CASSPPPSLDTQYF. CDR3 nucleotides: TGTGCCAGCAGCCCGCCCCCTAGTTTGGATACGCAGTATTTT.

This clonotype was seen only a few times. This chain uses TRBV7-3 with TRBJ2-7, with D possibly being TRBD2 (6 bases). V lost 4 bases, J lost 2 bases, and 12 bases lay in between. The CDR3 has 14 amino acids. Per germline, CDR1 SGHTA and CDR2 FQGTGA. The CDR3 is CASSSRDFPYEQYF. CDR3 bases: TGTGCCAGCAGCTCCCGGGACTTCCCCTACGAGCAGTACTTC.

J is TRBJ2-3 and V is TRBV28; D is unclear. V lost 5 bases and J 4 bases, leaving 4 bases between the germline ends. The CDR3 is 11 residues long. CDR1 and CDR2 from the germline V gene are MDHEN and SYDVKM. The CDR3 is CASSDADTQYF. The CDR3 bases are TGTGCCAGCAGTGACGCAGATACGCAGTATTTT.

In this sample, this clonotype is medium-sized. The V gene is TRBV6-4, the J gene TRBJ2-3; weak D call: TRBD1 (5 bases). This CDR3 contains 15 residues. V gave up 6 bases and J gave up 2 bases, with 15 bases separating them. The germline CDR1 and CDR2 sequences are MRHNA and SNTAGT. The CDR3 protein is CASSMKVTDTDTQYF. DNA of the CDR3: TGTGCCAGCAGCATGAAGGTGACAGACACAGATACGCAGTATTTT.

This clonotype has just a few counts. This sequence joins TRBV10-3 and TRBJ2-7; D may match TRBD1 or TRBD2 (7 bases each). The germline V gene has CDR1 ENHRY and CDR2 SYGVKD. V shed 6 bases and J shed 5 bases, with 14 bases lying between them. The CDR3 loop spans 13 amino acids. The CDR3 reads CAISRQGGNEQYF. CDR3 nucleotides: TGTGCCATCAGCCGACAGGGAGGGAACGAGCAGTACTTC.

This rearrangement joins TRBV20-1 to TRBJ2-5; 9 bases are shared with TRBD2. Per germline, CDR1 DFQATT and CDR2 SNEGSKA (reference sequence). The J segment lost 5 bases and the V segment lost 0 bases, leaving 10 bases of the junction unmatched. There are 16 residues in the CDR3. In nucleotides, the CDR3 is TGCAGTGCTAGAGAGGGTGCGGGAGGGAACTGGGAGACCCAGTACTTC. It is translated as CSAREGAGGNWETQYF.

This clonotype was counted a few times. This rearrangement joins TRBV7-2 to TRBJ1-3; D is ambiguous. Germline-derived CDR1 and CDR2 are SGHTA and FQGNSA. This CDR3 spans 15 amino acids. Trimming stripped 3 bases from V and 0 bases from J, with 9 bases between. The CDR3 sequence: CASSLDGSSGNTIYF. The CDR3 coding sequence is TGTGCCAGCAGCTTGGACGGCAGCTCTGGAAACACCATATATTTT.

This clonotype was seen a few times. The chain combines TRBV9 with TRBJ2-7, with 8 bases aligning to TRBD1. CDR1 and CDR2 (germline): SGDLS, YYNGEE. V shed 1 base, J shed 5 bases, and the junction held 8 bases outside the gene matches. The CDR3 spans 15 residues. This CDR3 reads CASSVSGQGTHEQYF. The CDR3 bases are TGTGCCAGCAGCGTAAGCGGACAGGGAACGCACGAGCAGTACTTC.